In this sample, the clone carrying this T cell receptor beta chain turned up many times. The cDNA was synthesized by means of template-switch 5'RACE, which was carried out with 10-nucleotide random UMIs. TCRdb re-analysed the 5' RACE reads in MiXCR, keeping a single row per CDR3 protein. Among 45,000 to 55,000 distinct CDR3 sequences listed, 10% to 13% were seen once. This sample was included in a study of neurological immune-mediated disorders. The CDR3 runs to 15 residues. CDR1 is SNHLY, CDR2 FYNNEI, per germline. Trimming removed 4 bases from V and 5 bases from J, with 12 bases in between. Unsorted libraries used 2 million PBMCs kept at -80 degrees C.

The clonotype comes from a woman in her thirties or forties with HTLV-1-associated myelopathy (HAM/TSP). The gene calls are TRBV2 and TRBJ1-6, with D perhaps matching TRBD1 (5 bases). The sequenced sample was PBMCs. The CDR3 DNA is TGTGCCAGCAGTGCCGGGACCCATAATAATTCACCCCTCCACTTT. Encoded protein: CASSAGTHNNSPLHF.